This entry concerns a single TCR beta chain. The specificity of this receptor is unknown. One base away there is no much larger clone; base qualities are not given. The CDR3 regions of human TCRbeta chains were subjected to immunosequencing. Regarding the original processing steps: TCRs in the repertoires were compared against a reference library of SARS-CoV-2-specific TCRs that had been generated with the MIRA antigen-specificity platform. Breadth meant the fraction of unique TCRs that were SARS-CoV-2-associated, whereas depth meant the fraction of total T cells that were SARS-CoV-2-associated. Using the MIRA data, each spike-specific TCR was assigned both to the spike region to which the TCR was reactive and to a CD4 or CD8 class. Log10-transformed breadth and depth values were compared by one-way ANOVA with Sidak's multiple comparisons tests. TCRdb retrieved this table from immuneACCESS and kept in-frame rearrangements only. Not all clones are present; in checked studies, unresolved V genes account for under half, and no reason is known for the remainder. V and J calls and clone size are as listed in that table; D and trimming were resolved from the DNA. This sample comprises around 120,000 clones, roughly nine tenths of them detected only once. The top ten hold 1.2% of the sample.

This sample is drawn from a study of T cell responses to AZD1222 COVID-19 vaccine (dated by TCRdb to about 2021). At the level of the whole study: AZD1222 recipients whose second dose came at about 4 weeks and those whose second dose came at about 12 weeks were combined into one group, since spike-specific TCR depth and breadth did not differ between the two schedules. Trial participants were enrolled by age into 18-55, 56-69 and 70-plus year subgroups, with roughly 150, 30 and 60 TCR-sequenced participants respectively. A total of 233 trial participants underwent TCR sequencing, of whom 207 received two doses of AZD1222 and around 26 received two doses of the MenACWY control vaccine. What the research found in general, with its limitations: The 56-69-year group was small, and its depth increase did not reach significance, likely because of low power. Because no samples from the day 14 peak response were available, repertoires could be characterized only after the peak T cell response. CD4 TCRs associated with the vaccine covered the entire spike protein, and the dominant responses were in regions 160-218 and 743-854. Conclusions about previously exposed vaccinees were limited because only six AZD1222 recipients were SARS-CoV-2 seropositive at baseline. After two AZD1222 doses, both the breadth and the depth of spike-specific TCRs were significantly higher than at day 0 and than in MenACWY recipients. Epitopes outside the regions mutated in the B.1.351 and B.1.1.7 variants were reportedly recognized by nearly half of the unique spike-specific TCRs. Participants were mostly white British, with more females than males. The authors suggested clonal diversity may have been underestimated.

Clipping removes 3 bases from V and 0 bases from J, with 7 as the unmatched junction base count. According to the germline V gene, CDR1 reads SGHNT and CDR2 reads YENEEA. There are 17 amino acids in the CDR3, from cysteine to phenylalanine inclusive. The retained sequence is limited to the CDR3, 51 bases, with the frame set at the first base. This specimen's time point label, interpreted: baseline before first vaccination. Samples from vaccinated people were obtained from the UK trials COV001 and COV002, which included a single-blind randomized controlled phase 2/3 trial of AZD1222 (ChAdOx1 nCoV-19) in healthy adults. For TCRbeta chain sequencing, PBMC samples were collected from trial participants at day 0 and at day 28 after the second dose.

This TCR derives from an adult in good health. The input for sequencing was peripheral blood, taken on day 0 of AZD1222 vaccination. The chain uses TRBV11-3 and TRBJ2-3, with 9 central nucleotides matching TRBD1. The CDR3 reads as follows: CASSLSSGTGSTDTQYF. The bases read TGTGCCAGCAGCTTGAGCTCAGGGACAGGGAGCACAGATACGCAGTATTTT.